The 9 T cell receptor beta chains below come from one sample, sequenced in a study of control samples from healthy donors and cancer patients. Produced via immunoSEQ multiplex PCR; TCRdb's table is partial and in-frame only. The sample includes 95,000 to 150,000 clones, 70% to 90% of them seen just once. The source material was blood. The receptors were sampled from a man aged 45 to 65 in good health.

V is TRBV25-1 and J is TRBJ2-4; D is perhaps TRBD1 (6 bases). Germline V gene sequence: CDR1 MGHDK, CDR2 SYGVNS. Trimming removed 4 bases at V and 0 bases at J, with 13 bases between. There are 16 residues in the CDR3. The CDR3 is CASSGLTGLAKNIQYF. The DNA for the CDR3 is TGTGCCAGCAGTGGGTTAACAGGGCTAGCCAAAAACATTCAGTACTTC.

The chain has TRBV27 and TRBJ2-7; tentative D call: TRBD2 (7 bases). CDR3 size: 14 residues. Germline values: CDR1 MNHEY, CDR2 SMNVEV (reference sequence). The ends were cut back, 5 bases at V and 5 bases at J, with 16 bases in the middle. The CDR3 sequence is CASSPRGGYHEQYF. The DNA for the CDR3 is TGTGCCAGCAGTCCTCGCGGGGGCTACCACGAGCAGTACTTC.

The chain joins TRBV28 to TRBJ1-1; tentative D call: TRBD1 (6 bases). The CDR3 is 16 amino acids. From germline, CDR1 is MDHEN and CDR2 SYDVKM. The ends were cut back, 3 bases at V and 1 base at J, with 15 bases in the middle. The CDR3 DNA is TGTGCCAGCAGTTTGTCGTGGCAGGGACAGAACACTGAAGCTTTCTTT. Encoded protein: CASSLSWQGQNTEAFF.

The rearrangement uses TRBV7-6 and TRBJ2-7; D gene uncertain. Germline CDR1 is SGHVS and CDR2 is FNYEAQ. The CDR3 is made up of 16 amino acids. Trimming stripped 0 bases from V and 7 bases from J, with 19 bases between. CDR3 DNA: TGTGCCAGCAGCTTAGCCTCGGCAGGCCAGAGGTGGGAGCAGTACTTC. Translation: CASSLASAGQRWEQYF.

Only one count was recorded for this clone. The chain couples TRBV6-6 to TRBJ1-2; 7 nucleotides align to TRBD1. After removal of 5 bases from V and 7 bases from J, the junction contained 13 bases not matched to a gene. The CDR3 loop spans 15 amino acids. Germline CDR1 is MNHNY and CDR2 is SVGAGI (reference sequence). The CDR3 nucleotides are TGTGCCAGCAGTCCAACCTGGACAGGAGGCTCTGGCTACACCTTC. It codes for CASSPTWTGGSGYTF.

The chain employs TRBV2 and TRBJ1-5, with unresolved D. Germline CDR1 and CDR2: SNHLY and FYNNEI. The V end was cut by 7 bases, the J end by 3 bases, with 10 bases between. This CDR3 comprises 13 residues. CDR3 amino acids: CASTSEYNQPQHF. Written as DNA, the CDR3 is TGTGCCAGCACCTCGGAATACAATCAGCCCCAGCATTTT.

V gene TRBV27 combines with J gene TRBJ2-1, with unresolved D. Germline V lookup: CDR1 MNHEY, CDR2 SMNVEV (reference sequence). CDR3 length: 13 residues. V lost 0 bases, J lost 8 bases, and 8 bases lay in between. The CDR3 spells CASSLSGPHEQFF. In DNA, the CDR3 is TGTGCCAGCAGTTTATCAGGGCCCCATGAGCAGTTCTTC.

The sample holds a few counts of this clone. V is TRBV7-2 and J is TRBJ2-4; TRBD1 matches at 11 bases. This CDR3 contains 15 residues. The V gene's germline CDR1 is SGHTA and CDR2 FQGNSA. The V and J ends lost 5 bases and 5 bases, in that order; junction bases with no gene match: 5. CDR3 bases: TGTGCCAGCAGCCCATGGGGACAGGGGGAAAACATTCAGTACTTC. It translates to CASSPWGQGENIQYF.

The chain links TRBV5-1 to TRBJ2-3; 7 nucleotides match TRBD2. The V and J ends lost 5 bases and 0 bases, in that order; junction bases with no gene match: 6. Germline V lookup: CDR1 SGHRS, CDR2 YFSETQ. This CDR3 has 15 amino acids. The CDR3 DNA follows: TGCGCCAGCAGAACCAGCGGGGCTAGCACAGATACGCAGTATTTT. It codes for CASRTSGASTDTQYF. The full variable domain, completed using reference TRBV5-1 and TRBJ2-3, is KAGVTQTPRYLIKTRGQQVTLSCSPISGHRSVSWYQQTPGQGLQFLFEYFSETQRNKGNFPGRFSGRQFSNSRSEMNVSTLELGDSALYLCASRTSGASTDTQYFGPGTRLTVL.